The entry below describes one T cell receptor (beta chain). Its antigen is still unknown. The treatment denotes: approximately 9-day PBMC culture with coronavirus spike peptide pools or control peptides (ViraFEST assay). The entry originates in a study of vaccination and CD4 T cells after COVID-19. Whole-study context: The authors exposed cells to overlapping spike peptides derived from SARS-CoV-2, HCoV-NL63, HCoV-OC43 and HCoV-229E.

Study outcomes and limitations: Median SARS-CoV-2-reactive clonotype numbers rose nonsignificantly, about 21 to 38.

CDR1 and CDR2 (germline): MNHNS, SASEGT. V was shortened by 4 bases and J by 0 bases, with 10 bases between the two germline ends. The CDR3 is made up of 15 amino acids. Cultured CD4+ T cell DNA underwent sequencing with the Oncomine TCR Beta short-read assay. From the PCR reads, TCRdb called clonotypes with MiXCR, one entry per CDR3 protein. The sample lists about 14,000 distinct CDR3 sequences, around 60% occurring once. The chain has TRBV6-1 and TRBJ1-3; D is uncertain. The sample taken for sequencing was CD4+ T cells from blood, cultured in vitro. The clonotype was recovered from a human donor who had recovered from COVID-19. The CDR3 bases are TGTGCCAGCAGTGTGGGTCAGGACTCTGGAAACACCATATATTTT. It is translated as CASSVGQDSGNTIYF.